The T cell receptor beta chain under discussion was sequenced for a study of OX40 agonist ivuxolimab in advanced cancers. Study results and caveats: CD4+ and CD8+ blood T cells expanded clonally by week 6 at 0.1 to 3.0 mg/kg. Low normalized T-cell clonal expansion also characterized some of the nonresponders.

Concerning this clone: Its antigen is unknown. Other DNA sequences of this sample code for an identical CDR3.

Per the germline V gene, CDR1 is SGDLS and CDR2 is YYNGEE. After removal of 1 base from V and 7 bases from J, the junction contained 6 bases not matched to a gene. CDR3 size: 14 residues. Clones were sequenced by immunoSEQ multiplex PCR, and TCRdb holds only the in-frame ones, with some missing. The repertoire holds fewer than 90,000 clones, with approximately 89% as singletons. Sample: CD4+ or CD8+ T cells sorted from blood, taken in a trial of the OX40 agonist ivuxolimab. This receptor was taken from an adult with an advanced solid tumor such as melanoma, head and neck, liver or kidney cancer. The gene calls are TRBV9 and TRBJ2-7; 9 positions agree with TRBD1. The CDR3 DNA is TGTGCCAGCAGCGTACCACAGGGGGCGCGGGAGCAGTACTTC. Amino acids: CASSVPQGAREQYF. The entire variable domain, with the rest obtained from reference TRBV9 and TRBJ2-7, is as follows: DSGVTQTPKHLITATGQRVTLRCSPRSGDLSVYWYQQSLDQGLQFLIQYYNGEERAKGNILERFSAQQFPDLHSELNLSSLELGDSALYFCASSVPQGAREQYFGPGTRLTVT.